This record covers a single T cell receptor (beta chain). The data derive from a study of shared clonotypes between healthy human individuals. The CDR3 is 17 residues long. The germline gives CDR1 LNHDA, CDR2 SQIVND (reference sequence). V dropped 4 bases and J dropped 1; count of bases not matched to a gene: 0. Repertoires were generated with immunoSEQ multiplex PCR, while TCRdb's copy carries only in-frame clones and drops some. This sample yields fewer than 1.4 million clones, of which 75% to 80% are seen a single time; around 0.61% belongs to the top ten. Sequenced material: memory CD4+ T cells from PBMCs. Noted subset: CD45RA-negative fraction. The rearrangement joins TRBV19 to TRBJ2-6; 14 bases align to TRBD2. The TCR originated in a man aged 18-30 years in good health. Some clones in this sample may be carry-over from other donors' samples. The CDR3 reads CASSRTSGRSGANVLTF. CDR3 sequence (DNA): TGTGCCAGTAGTAGGACTAGCGGGAGGTCTGGGGCCAACGTCCTGACTTTC.